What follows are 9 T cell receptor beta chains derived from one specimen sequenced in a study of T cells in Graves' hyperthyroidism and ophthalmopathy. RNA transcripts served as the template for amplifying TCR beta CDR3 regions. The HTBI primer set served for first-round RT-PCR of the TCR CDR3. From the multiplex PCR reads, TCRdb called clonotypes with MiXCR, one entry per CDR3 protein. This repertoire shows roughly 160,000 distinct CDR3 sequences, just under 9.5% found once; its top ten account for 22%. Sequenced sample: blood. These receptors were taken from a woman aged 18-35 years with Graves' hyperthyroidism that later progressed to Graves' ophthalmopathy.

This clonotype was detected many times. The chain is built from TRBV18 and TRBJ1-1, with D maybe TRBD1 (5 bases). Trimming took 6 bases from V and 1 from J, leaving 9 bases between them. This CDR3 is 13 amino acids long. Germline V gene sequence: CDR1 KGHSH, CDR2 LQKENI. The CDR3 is CASSQTGNTEAFF. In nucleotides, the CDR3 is TGTGCCAGCTCCCAAACAGGGAACACTGAAGCTTTCTTT.

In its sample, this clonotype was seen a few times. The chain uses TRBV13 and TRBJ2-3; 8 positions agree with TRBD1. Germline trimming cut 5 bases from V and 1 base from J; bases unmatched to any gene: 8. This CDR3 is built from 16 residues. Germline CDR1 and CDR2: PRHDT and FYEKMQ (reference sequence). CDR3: CASSQPTGEGTDTQYF. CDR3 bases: TGTGCCAGCAGCCAACCGACAGGGGAAGGCACAGATACGCAGTATTTT.

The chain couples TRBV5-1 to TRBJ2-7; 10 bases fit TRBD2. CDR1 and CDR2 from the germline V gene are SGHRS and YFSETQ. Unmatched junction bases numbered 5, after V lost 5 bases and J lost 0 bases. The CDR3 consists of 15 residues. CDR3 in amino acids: CASRAGLAVSYEQYF. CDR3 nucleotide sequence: TGCGCCAGCAGGGCAGGACTAGCGGTCTCCTACGAGCAGTACTTC.

The CDR3 is CSARELARPYQNQPQHF. CDR3 bases: TGCAGTGCTAGAGAGTTGGCCAGACCGTACCAAAATCAGCCCCAGCATTTT. J is TRBJ1-5 and V is TRBV20-1; D remains ambiguous. Looked up from germline, CDR1 is DFQATT and CDR2 is SNEGSKA (reference sequence). The CDR3 is 17 amino acids. V lost 0 bases and J lost 4, with 19 bases in between.

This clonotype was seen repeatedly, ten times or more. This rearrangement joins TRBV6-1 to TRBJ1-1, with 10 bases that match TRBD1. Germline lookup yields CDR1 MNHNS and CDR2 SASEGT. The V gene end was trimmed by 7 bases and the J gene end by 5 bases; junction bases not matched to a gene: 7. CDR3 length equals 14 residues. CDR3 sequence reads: CASNDRGPRTEAFF. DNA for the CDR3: TGTGCCAGCAACGACAGGGGGCCCAGAACTGAAGCTTTCTTT.

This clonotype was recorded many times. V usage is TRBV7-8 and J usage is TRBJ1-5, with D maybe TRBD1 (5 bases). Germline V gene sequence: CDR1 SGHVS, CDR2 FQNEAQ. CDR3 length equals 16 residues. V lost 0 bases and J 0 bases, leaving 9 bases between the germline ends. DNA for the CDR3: TGTGCCAGCAGCTTAGCGCGGGGGACTAGCAATCAGCCCCAGCATTTT. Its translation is CASSLARGTSNQPQHF.

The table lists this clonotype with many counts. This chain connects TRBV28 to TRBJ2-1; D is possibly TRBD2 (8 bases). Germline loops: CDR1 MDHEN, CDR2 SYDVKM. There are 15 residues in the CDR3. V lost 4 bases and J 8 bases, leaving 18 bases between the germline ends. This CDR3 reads CASSSGGSGTHEQFF. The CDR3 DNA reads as TGTGCCAGCAGTTCAGGGGGTAGCGGGACTCATGAGCAGTTCTTC.

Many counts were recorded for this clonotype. As DNA, the CDR3 is TGTGCCAGCGAGCGGGGCCCGACCCGCAATGAGCAGTTCTTC. Translation gives CASERGPTRNEQFF. This chain joins TRBV7-9 and TRBJ2-1; TRBD2 agrees at 7 bases. V lost 8 bases to trimming and J lost 6 bases; unmatched junction nucleotides: 10. This CDR3 spans 14 amino acids. Germline values: CDR1 SEHNR, CDR2 FQNEAQ (reference sequence).

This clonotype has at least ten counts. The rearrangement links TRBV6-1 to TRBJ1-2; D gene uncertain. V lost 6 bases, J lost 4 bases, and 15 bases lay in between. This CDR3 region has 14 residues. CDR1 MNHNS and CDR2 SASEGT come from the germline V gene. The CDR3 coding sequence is TGTGCCAGCAGGTCCCGGACGGATGTCTATGGCTACACCTTC. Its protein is CASRSRTDVYGYTF.